This T cell receptor (beta chain) was sequenced during a study of blood T cell repertoires in COVID-19. Study as a whole: Collection of acute and convalescent COVID-19 samples took place in the United States, Italy and Spain. PBMCs, B-cell-depleted T cells, or T cells provided the cDNA or gDNA that made up the material.

V lost 9 bases, J lost 1 base, and 10 bases lay in between. CDR1 is KGHDR, CDR2 SFDVKD, per germline. The CDR3 contains 13 residues. Seattle patient enrollment occurred during active infection, with longitudinal follow-up thereafter. Source study methods: Amplified reference gene primers provided the basis for estimating nucleated cell counts. Assay used: immunoSEQ multiplex PCR; TCRdb lists only in-frame clones, some missing. From that table come the V and J calls and clone size; the DNA was used to work out D and trimming. This table has 150,000 to 200,000 clones, roughly 87% appearing once. The source of this sequence is a woman aged 70-85 years with COVID-19, enrolled during active disease. V gene TRBV24-1 combines with J gene TRBJ2-3, with D perhaps TRBD2 (5 bases). Sequences were obtained from peripheral blood. The CDR3 reads CATSYGGTDTQYF. In DNA, the CDR3 is TGTGCCACCTCCTACGGGGGCACAGATACGCAGTATTTT.